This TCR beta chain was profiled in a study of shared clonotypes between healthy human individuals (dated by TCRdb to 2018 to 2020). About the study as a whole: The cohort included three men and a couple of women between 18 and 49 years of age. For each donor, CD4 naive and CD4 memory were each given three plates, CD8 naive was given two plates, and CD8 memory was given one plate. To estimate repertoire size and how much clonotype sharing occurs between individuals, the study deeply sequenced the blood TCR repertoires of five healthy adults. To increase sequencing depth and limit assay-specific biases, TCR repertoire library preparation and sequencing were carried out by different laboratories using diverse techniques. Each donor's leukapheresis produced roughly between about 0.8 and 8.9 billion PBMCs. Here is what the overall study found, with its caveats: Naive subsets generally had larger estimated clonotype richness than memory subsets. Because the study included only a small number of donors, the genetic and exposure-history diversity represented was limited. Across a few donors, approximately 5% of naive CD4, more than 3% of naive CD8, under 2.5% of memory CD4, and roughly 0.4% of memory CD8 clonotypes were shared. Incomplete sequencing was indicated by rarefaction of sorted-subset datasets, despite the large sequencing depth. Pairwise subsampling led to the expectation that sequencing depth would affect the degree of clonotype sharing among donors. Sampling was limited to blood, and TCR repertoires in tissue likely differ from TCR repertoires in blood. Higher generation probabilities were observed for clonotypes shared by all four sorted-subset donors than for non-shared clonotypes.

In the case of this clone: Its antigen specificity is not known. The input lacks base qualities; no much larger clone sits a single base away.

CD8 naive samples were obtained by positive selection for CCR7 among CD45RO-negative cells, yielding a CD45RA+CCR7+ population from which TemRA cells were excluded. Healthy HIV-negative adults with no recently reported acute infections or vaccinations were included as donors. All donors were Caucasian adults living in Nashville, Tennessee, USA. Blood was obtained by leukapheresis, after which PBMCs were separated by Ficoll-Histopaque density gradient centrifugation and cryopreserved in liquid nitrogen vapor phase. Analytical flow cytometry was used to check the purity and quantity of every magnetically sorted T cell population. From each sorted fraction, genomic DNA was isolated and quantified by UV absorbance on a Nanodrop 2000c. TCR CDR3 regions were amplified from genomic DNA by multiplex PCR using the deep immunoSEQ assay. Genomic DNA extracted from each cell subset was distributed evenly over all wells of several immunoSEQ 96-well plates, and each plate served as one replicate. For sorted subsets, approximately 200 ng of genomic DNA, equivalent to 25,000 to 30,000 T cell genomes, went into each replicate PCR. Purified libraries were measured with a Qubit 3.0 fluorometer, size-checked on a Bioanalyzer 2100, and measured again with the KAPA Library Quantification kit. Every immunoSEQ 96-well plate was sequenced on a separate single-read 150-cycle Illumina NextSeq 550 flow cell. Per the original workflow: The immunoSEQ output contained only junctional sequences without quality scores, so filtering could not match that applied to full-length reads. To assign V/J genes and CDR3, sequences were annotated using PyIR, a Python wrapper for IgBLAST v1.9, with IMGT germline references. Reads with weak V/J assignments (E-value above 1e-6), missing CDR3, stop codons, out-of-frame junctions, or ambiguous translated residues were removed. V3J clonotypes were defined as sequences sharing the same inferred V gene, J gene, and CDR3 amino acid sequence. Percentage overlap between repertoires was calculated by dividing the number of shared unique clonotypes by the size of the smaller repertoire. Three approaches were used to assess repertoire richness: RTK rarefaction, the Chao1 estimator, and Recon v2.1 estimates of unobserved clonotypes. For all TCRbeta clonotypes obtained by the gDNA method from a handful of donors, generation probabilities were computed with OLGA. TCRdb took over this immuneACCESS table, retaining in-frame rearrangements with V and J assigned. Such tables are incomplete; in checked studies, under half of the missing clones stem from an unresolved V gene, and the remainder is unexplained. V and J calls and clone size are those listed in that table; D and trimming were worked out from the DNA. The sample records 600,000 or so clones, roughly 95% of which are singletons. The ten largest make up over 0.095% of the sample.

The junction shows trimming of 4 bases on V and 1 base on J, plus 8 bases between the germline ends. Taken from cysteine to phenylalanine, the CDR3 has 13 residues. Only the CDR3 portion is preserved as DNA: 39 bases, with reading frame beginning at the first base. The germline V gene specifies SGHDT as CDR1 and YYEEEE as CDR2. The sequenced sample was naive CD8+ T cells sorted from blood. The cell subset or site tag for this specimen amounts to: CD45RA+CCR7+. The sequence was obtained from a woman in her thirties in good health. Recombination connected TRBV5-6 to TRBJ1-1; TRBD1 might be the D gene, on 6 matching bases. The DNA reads TGTGCCAGCAGCACAGGGCGGAACACTGAAGCTTTCTTT. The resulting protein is CASSTGRNTEAFF.